A few counts support the clone carrying this T cell receptor beta chain. No antigen is known for it. This specimen comes from a study of response to subunit inactivated influenza vaccine. The CDR3 extends over 13 amino acids. V dropped 6 bases and J dropped 5; count of bases not matched to a gene: 6. Germline V gene sequence: CDR1 SGHRS, CDR2 YFSETQ. TCRdb re-called the RT-PCR reads through MiXCR, storing one row per CDR3 protein. This sample carries approximately 230,000 distinct CDR3 sequences, approximately 12% of them seen once, and the ten largest clones take about 8%. Findings of the study overall: Each seasonal influenza vaccination, the authors suggested, recruits few new T cells.

The clonotype comes from a man aged 45-60 years who received an inactivated influenza vaccine. The material sequenced was non-naive T cells sorted from PBMCs, taken around two weeks before vaccination. The rearrangement uses TRBV5-1 and TRBJ2-3; 7 bases are a match to TRBD2. The CDR3 sequence: CASNWGGEDTQYF. CDR3 nucleotides: TGCGCCAGCAACTGGGGGGGGGAAGATACGCAGTATTTT.